The clone carrying this T cell receptor (beta chain) was counted a single time. Antigen: not known. This entry comes from a study of T cell responses to AZD1222 COVID-19 vaccine. Study results and limitations: Nearly half of spike-specific TCRs reportedly go after variant regions that carry no mutations. Among AZD1222 vaccinees, only six were seropositive at baseline.

Sequencing was performed with immunoSEQ multiplex PCR; in TCRdb, only in-frame clones are kept and a portion is missing. In the table there are about 120,000 clones, approximately 83% of which are singletons. The CDR3 is made up of 13 amino acids. J gave up 7 bases and V 8 bases, and 6 bases lay outside the gene matches. CDR1 GTSNPN and CDR2 SVGIG come from the germline V gene (reference sequence). This specimen consisted of peripheral blood, obtained on day 0 of AZD1222 vaccination. The receptor was isolated from an adult in good health. J is TRBJ1-6 and V is TRBV30, with TRBD1 matching over 9 bases. As DNA, the CDR3 is TGTGCCCTCGCTGGACAGGGGAATTCACCCCTCCACTTT. Its translation is CALAGQGNSPLHF.